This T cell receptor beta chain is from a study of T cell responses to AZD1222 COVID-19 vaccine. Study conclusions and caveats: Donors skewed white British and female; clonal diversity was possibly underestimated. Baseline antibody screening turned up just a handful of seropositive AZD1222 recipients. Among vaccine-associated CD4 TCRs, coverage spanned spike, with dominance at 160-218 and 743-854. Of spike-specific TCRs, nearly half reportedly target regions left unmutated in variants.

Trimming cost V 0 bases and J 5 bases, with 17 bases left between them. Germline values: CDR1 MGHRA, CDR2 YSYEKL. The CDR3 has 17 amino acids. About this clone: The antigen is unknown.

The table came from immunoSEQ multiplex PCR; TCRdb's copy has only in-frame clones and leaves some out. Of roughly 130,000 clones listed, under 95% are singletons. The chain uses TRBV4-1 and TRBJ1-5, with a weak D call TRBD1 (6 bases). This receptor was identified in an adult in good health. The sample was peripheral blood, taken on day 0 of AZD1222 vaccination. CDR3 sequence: CASSQEGGGASDQPQHF. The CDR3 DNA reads TGCGCCAGCAGCCAAGAGGGAGGGGGGGCTTCGGATCAGCCCCAGCATTTT.